What follows are 13 T cell receptor beta chains derived from one specimen sequenced in a study of blood T cell repertoires in COVID-19. Clones were sequenced by immunoSEQ multiplex PCR, and TCRdb holds only the in-frame ones, with some missing. The data show over 200,000 clones, with 85% to 90% seen just once and 1.2% held by the top ten. The sample taken for sequencing was PBMCs or T cells enriched from blood (not recorded which). All receptors come from a man aged 25-40 years who had recovered from COVID-19.

In the case of this clone: Additional DNA sequences in this sample encode the identical CDR3. V and J are TRBV4-2 and TRBJ2-1; D possibly corresponds to TRBD2 (6 bases). Germline CDR1 and CDR2: LGHNA and YNFKEQ. The CDR3 covers 16 residues. V shed 0 bases and J shed 0 bases, with 9 bases lying between them. The CDR3 DNA reads TGTGCCAGCAGCCAAGATTGGGACTCCTCCTACAATGAGCAGTTCTTC. Translating gives CASSQDWDSSYNEQFF.

This clone appeared a single time. This chain uses TRBV20-1 with TRBJ2-5; 13 bases align to TRBD2. CDR3 length: 16 residues. Germline values: CDR1 DFQATT, CDR2 SNEGSKA (reference sequence). The J segment lost 1 base and the V segment lost 3 bases, leaving 5 bases of the junction unmatched. CDR3 bases: TGCAGTGCTAGTGGGACTAGCGGGATCTTCCAAGAGACCCAGTACTTC. Translated: CSASGTSGIFQETQYF.

The chain uses TRBV27 and TRBJ2-7; 13 bases fit TRBD2. Germline V gene sequence: CDR1 MNHEY, CDR2 SMNVEV (reference sequence). J lost 1 base, V lost 3 bases, and 15 bases had no gene match. The CDR3 covers 20 residues. CDR3 region: CASSFNPTSGRSLRSYEQYF. The CDR3 DNA sequence: TGTGCCAGCAGTTTTAATCCGACTAGCGGGAGGTCCCTACGATCCTACGAGCAGTACTTC.

The chain couples TRBV27 to TRBJ1-5; 8 nucleotides align to TRBD1. The V gene end was trimmed by 4 bases and the J gene end by 2 bases; junction bases not matched to a gene: 10. CDR1 and CDR2 from the germline V gene are MNHEY and SMNVEV (reference sequence). This CDR3 has 17 amino acids. The DNA of the CDR3 is TGTGCCAGCAGTTCATTTCAGGGGGCGGGGGGCAATCAGCCCCAGCATTTT. It encodes CASSSFQGAGGNQPQHF.

The sample holds one count of this clone. This chain joins TRBV6-4 and TRBJ2-1; D might be TRBD1 (5 bases). This CDR3 spans 15 amino acids. V lost 2 bases to trimming and J lost 9 bases, with 17 bases between them. CDR1 is MRHNA, CDR2 SNTAGT, per germline. CDR3 sequence reads: CASSDGTGQACEQFF. The CDR3 nucleotides read TGTGCCAGCAGTGACGGAACTGGACAAGCCTGTGAGCAGTTCTTC.

CDR3 DNA sequence: TGTGCCAGCAGGACTGAAAGGAGAAATCAGCCCCAGCATTTT. Its protein is CASRTERRNQPQHF. The J gene is TRBJ1-5, the V gene TRBV28; D is unclear. The CDR3 is made up of 14 amino acids. The V gene lost 6 bases and the J gene lost 4 bases, with 13 bases spanning the gap. Germline-derived CDR1 and CDR2 are MDHEN and SYDVKM.

This chain links TRBV6-5 with TRBJ1-4, with D perhaps matching TRBD1 (6 bases). Germline loops: CDR1 MNHEY, CDR2 SVGAGI. This CDR3 comprises 15 residues. V gave up 8 bases and J gave up 5 bases, with 18 bases separating them. CDR3 protein: CASSRRGAGNEKLFF. CDR3 nucleotide sequence: TGTGCCAGCTCGCGGCGGGGGGCTGGAAATGAAAAACTGTTTTTT.

The chain uses TRBV19 and TRBJ2-1; 12 bases are shared with TRBD2. From germline, CDR1 is LNHDA and CDR2 SQIVND (reference sequence). The CDR3 consists of 15 residues. The V gene end was trimmed by 7 bases and the J gene end by 4 bases; junction bases not matched to a gene: 5. CDR3 sequence: CASTPGLAGYNEQFF. Here the CDR3 DNA reads TGTGCCAGTACCCCGGGACTAGCGGGTTACAATGAGCAGTTCTTC.

The genes are TRBV5-1 and TRBJ2-5, with TRBD1 matching over 7 bases. Trimming at V came to 4 bases and at J to 5 bases, leaving 8 bases not matched to a gene. There are 14 residues in the CDR3. Germline CDR1 is SGHRS and CDR2 is YFSETQ. CDR3 coding DNA: TGCGCCAGCAGCCGGGGACAGTTGACGGAGACCCAGTACTTC. Its translation: CASSRGQLTETQYF.

The J gene is TRBJ2-7, the V gene TRBV7-9; D not certain. Looked up from germline, CDR1 is SEHNR and CDR2 is FQNEAQ (reference sequence). V lost 5 bases and J 1 base, leaving 12 bases between the germline ends. This CDR3 is built from 14 residues. CDR3 sequence: CASSRVELSYEQYF. CDR3 nucleotides: TGTGCCAGCAGCCGGGTCGAGCTATCCTACGAGCAGTACTTC.

The chain joins TRBV4-1 to TRBJ1-5; D is unresolved. CDR3 length: 15 residues. Trimming took off 1 base at V and 4 bases at J, with 11 bases between the two ends. The germline V gene has CDR1 MGHRA and CDR2 YSYEKL. CDR3 loop: CASSQVLGGNQPQHF. CDR3 bases: TGCGCCAGCAGCCAAGTGTTGGGAGGTAATCAGCCCCAGCATTTT.

This chain connects TRBV18 to TRBJ2-1, with D possibly matching TRBD2 (6 bases). The CDR3 contains 16 residues. Germline values: CDR1 KGHSH, CDR2 LQKENI. Trimming cost V 1 base and J 0 bases, with 10 bases left between them. Here the CDR3 reads CASSPLADSSYNEQFF. Here the CDR3 DNA reads TGTGCCAGCTCACCACTAGCGGATAGCTCCTACAATGAGCAGTTCTTC.

J is TRBJ2-2 and V is TRBV2; D is perhaps TRBD1 (7 bases). The CDR3 sequence is 14 residues long. Germline V gene sequence: CDR1 SNHLY, CDR2 FYNNEI. With 4 bases removed from V and 7 bases from J, the gap between germline ends came to 13 bases. The CDR3 nucleotides read TGTGCCAGCAGTGTCCAGGGGGGAGGCGGGGAGCTGTTTTTT. Translating gives CASSVQGGGGELFF. Full variable domain (remainder filled in from reference TRBV2 and TRBJ2-2): EPEVTQTPSHQVTQMGQEVILRCVPISNHLYFYWYRQILGQKVEFLVSFYNNEISEKSEIFDDQFSVERPDGSNFTLKIRSTKLEDSAMYFCASSVQGGGGELFFGEGSRLTVL.